A single sample is the source of the 29 T cell receptor beta chains below, sequenced in a study of cytomegalovirus exposure and HLA in healthy donors. Use of 60 Vbeta and 13 Jbeta primers characterized the PCR. Some clones are missing from TCRdb's copy, which holds only in-frame ones; the method was immunoSEQ multiplex PCR. The sample has about 72,000 clones, approximately 75% seen once. Sample: PBMCs. These receptors were taken from a human donor in good health.

The V gene is TRBV30, the J gene TRBJ1-2; 9 nucleotides align to TRBD1. The CDR3 covers 12 residues. V lost 5 bases, J lost 7 bases, and 5 bases stayed unmatched. Germline V gives CDR1 GTSNPN, CDR2 SVGIG (reference sequence). DNA for the CDR3: TGTGCCTGGGGGACAGGGAACGGTGGCTACACCTTC. Translating gives CAWGTGNGGYTF.

The rearrangement uses TRBV2 and TRBJ1-2; 11 bases are shared with TRBD1. V was clipped by 6 bases and J by 7 bases; unmatched bases: 1. This CDR3 contains 12 residues. The germline gives CDR1 SNHLY, CDR2 FYNNEI. CDR3 loop: CASSGTGGGYTF. Written as DNA, the CDR3 is TGTGCCAGCAGCGGGACAGGGGGTGGCTACACCTTC.

The rearrangement joins TRBV29-1 to TRBJ2-3; TRBD2 matches 7 bases. Germline lookup yields CDR1 SQVTM and CDR2 ANQGSEA. This CDR3 spans 14 amino acids. V lost 5 bases to trimming and J lost 2 bases; unmatched junction nucleotides: 7. CDR3 residues: CSVPGLLHTDTQYF. CDR3 bases: TGCAGCGTTCCGGGACTACTACACACAGATACGCAGTATTTT.

The gene calls are TRBV5-4 and TRBJ2-1; TRBD2 matches 8 bases. CDR3 length equals 15 residues. From germline, CDR1 is SGHNT and CDR2 YYREEE (reference sequence). The trim removed 1 base at V and 2 bases at J, leaving 2 bases unmatched. The CDR3 DNA reads as TGTGCCAGCAGCTTGAAAGCGGGGGCCTACAATGAGCAGTTCTTC. It specifies CASSLKAGAYNEQFF.

Here the CDR3 DNA reads TGCGCCAGCAGCCAAGAGCGGGGCGGGGGACTTCATAGCACAGATACGCAGTATTTT. It codes for CASSQERGGGLHSTDTQYF. The V and J genes are TRBV4-1 and TRBJ2-3; TRBD2 agrees at 7 bases. CDR3 length equals 19 residues. The germline V gene has CDR1 MGHRA and CDR2 YSYEKL. The ends lost 0 bases at V and 0 bases at J; junction bases unmatched: 12.

This rearrangement joins TRBV9 to TRBJ2-4, with 7 bases lining up with TRBD1. This CDR3 has 16 residues. The trim removed 3 bases at V and 4 bases at J, leaving 10 bases unmatched. Per the germline V gene, CDR1 is SGDLS and CDR2 is YYNGEE. The CDR3 DNA is TGTGCCAGCAGCGGACAGGGTTTAGGTGGAAAAAACATTCAGTACTTC. Translation: CASSGQGLGGKNIQYF. Combining the CDR3 with reference TRBV9 and TRBJ2-4 gives the whole variable domain DSGVTQTPKHLITATGQRVTLRCSPRSGDLSVYWYQQSLDQGLQFLIQYYNGEERAKGNILERFSAQQFPDLHSELNLSSLELGDSALYFCASSGQGLGGKNIQYFGAGTRLSVL.

This clone showed up just once. This chain uses TRBV25-1 with TRBJ2-3; 14 nucleotides line up with TRBD2. The CDR3 sequence is 16 residues long. CDR1 is MGHDK and CDR2 is SYGVNS in the germline V gene. Germline trimming cut 1 base from V and 9 bases from J; bases unmatched to any gene: 6. The CDR3 DNA is TGTGCCAGCAGTGAATCTCTTGGACTAGCGGGGGGCACGCAGTATTTT. Translating gives CASSESLGLAGGTQYF. Filled out from reference TRBV25-1 and TRBJ2-3, the complete variable domain reads EADIYQTPRYLVIGTGKKITLECSQTMGHDKMYWYQQDPGMELHLIHYSYGVNSTEKGDLSSESTVSRIRTEHFPLTLESARPSHTSQYLCASSESLGLAGGTQYFGPGTRLTVL.

V usage is TRBV7-8 and J usage is TRBJ2-7; D uncertain. The germline gives CDR1 SGHVS, CDR2 FQNEAQ. This CDR3 has 13 residues. Trimming removed 6 bases from V and 4 bases from J, with 13 bases in between. CDR3 nucleotide sequence: TGTGCCAGCAGGCCATTTCCCCTATACGAGCAGTACTTC. Translation: CASRPFPLYEQYF.

This clone is a singleton in its sample. The chain couples TRBV6-1 to TRBJ1-5; 10 positions match TRBD1. The V and J ends lost 6 bases and 5 bases, in that order; junction bases with no gene match: 4. CDR1 and CDR2 (germline): MNHNS, SASEGT. The CDR3 has 14 amino acids. CDR3 DNA: TGTGCCAGCAGGACCGGGACAGGGGATCAGCCCCAGCATTTT. Amino acid sequence: CASRTGTGDQPQHF.

The chain combines TRBV25-1 with TRBJ2-5, with TRBD2 identical over 11 bases. After removal of 2 bases from V and 7 bases from J, the junction contained 12 bases not matched to a gene. The germline gives CDR1 MGHDK, CDR2 SYGVNS. The CDR3 loop spans 17 amino acids. This chain's CDR3 is CASSERTSGGPTGTQYF. The CDR3 bases are TGTGCCAGCAGTGAAAGAACTAGCGGGGGCCCGACCGGGACCCAGTACTTC. Drawing the rest from reference TRBV25-1 and TRBJ2-5, the complete variable domain is EADIYQTPRYLVIGTGKKITLECSQTMGHDKMYWYQQDPGMELHLIHYSYGVNSTEKGDLSSESTVSRIRTEHFPLTLESARPSHTSQYLCASSERTSGGPTGTQYFGPGTRLLVL.

The genes are TRBV12-5 and TRBJ2-4, with 8 bases aligning to TRBD2. Looked up from germline, CDR1 is LGHNT and CDR2 is FRNRAP. CDR3 size: 14 residues. V lost 5 bases and J lost 7; bases outside the gene matches: 7. The CDR3 loop is CASGPGGDSNIQYF. The CDR3 region has the DNA TGTGCTAGTGGTCCCGGGGGGGATAGTAACATTCAGTACTTC.

V is TRBV11-2 and J is TRBJ2-5; 9 nucleotides agree with TRBD2. Unmatched junction bases numbered 8, after V lost 1 base and J lost 5 bases. The CDR3 contains 16 residues. Per germline, CDR1 SGHAT and CDR2 FQNNGV. In nucleotides, the CDR3 is TGTGCCAGCAGCTTAGTTGGCGGGGGGGCCCAGGAGACCCAGTACTTC. Its translation: CASSLVGGGAQETQYF. Looking up the rest from reference TRBV11-2 and TRBJ2-5 gives the full variable domain: EAGVAQSPRYKIIEKRQSVAFWCNPISGHATLYWYQQILGQGPKLLIQFQNNGVVDDSQLPKDRFSAERLKGVDSTLKIQPAKLEDSAVYLCASSLVGGGAQETQYFGPGTRLLVL.

The CDR3 DNA reads as TGTGCCAGTAGTCAGGGGGCAAATGAAAAACTGTTTTTT. It is translated as CASSQGANEKLFF. The V and J genes are TRBV19 and TRBJ1-4, with 8 nucleotides matching TRBD1. V lost 5 bases, J lost 5 bases, and 1 base stayed unmatched. The CDR3 sequence is 13 residues long. Germline lookup yields CDR1 LNHDA and CDR2 SQIVND (reference sequence).

This clone was recorded once. The rearrangement links TRBV5-5 to TRBJ1-6, with TRBD1 matching over 8 bases. Germline V gene data show CDR1 as SGHKS and CDR2 as YYEKEE (reference sequence). The junction had 3 bases not matched to a gene; V was cut back by 3 bases and J by 7 bases. The CDR3 sequence is 14 residues long. CDR3 sequence (DNA): TGTGCCAGCAGCTGGGACAGGAGAAATTCACCCCTCCACTTT. Amino acid sequence: CASSWDRRNSPLHF.

The chain recombines TRBV7-6 with TRBJ2-7, with 8 nucleotides matching TRBD1. The CDR3 length is 12 residues. CDR1 is SGHVS and CDR2 is FNYEAQ in the germline V gene. V was pared by 5 bases and J by 7 bases, with 4 bases of the junction left unmatched. CDR3: CASSPDRVEQYF. CDR3 in DNA: TGTGCCAGCAGCCCGGACAGGGTAGAGCAGTACTTC.

The gene calls are TRBV6-5 and TRBJ1-6; possibly TRBD1 for D (5 bases). V lost 5 bases and J 2 bases, leaving 10 bases between the germline ends. Germline lookup yields CDR1 MNHEY and CDR2 SVGAGI. The CDR3 has 15 residues. CDR3 residues: CASSRSGPYNSPLHF. DNA for the CDR3: TGTGCCAGCAGTCGGTCAGGGCCCTATAATTCACCCCTCCACTTT.

Here the CDR3 DNA reads TGTGCCAGCAGCGTATTCGGGAGTAACACCGGGGAGCTGTTTTTT. The encoded protein is CASSVFGSNTGELFF. J is TRBJ2-2 and V is TRBV9; possibly TRBD2 for D (6 bases). Per germline, CDR1 SGDLS and CDR2 YYNGEE. The CDR3 length is 15 residues. The germline V and J ends were trimmed by 1 base and 2 bases, with 9 bases remaining between them.

Only a few counts were recorded for this clone. V is TRBV7-2 and J is TRBJ2-5, with D uncertain. The CDR3 spans 14 residues. CDR1 SGHTA and CDR2 FQGNSA come from the germline V gene. Trimming cost V 5 bases and J 4 bases, with 14 bases left between them. CDR3 DNA: TGTGCCAGCAGCCTATTAGTCCTTGGAGAGACCCAGTACTTC. As protein: CASSLLVLGETQYF.

This clone was seen only once. The CDR3: CASSIDLFAAREGHKLPEAFF. The CDR3 DNA reads as TGTGCCAGTAGTATAGATCTATTCGCAGCTCGGGAGGGCCACAAACTCCCCGAAGCTTTCTTT. The chain links TRBV19 to TRBJ1-1; D unresolved. The germline V gene has CDR1 LNHDA and CDR2 SQIVND (reference sequence). V was pared by 0 bases and J by 8 bases, with 34 bases between. The CDR3 consists of 21 residues.

A few counts support this clone. The chain uses TRBV30 and TRBJ1-6; D not resolved. This CDR3 is 16 amino acids long. Deletions cut 0 bases from V and 9 bases from J, with 18 bases between. Per germline, CDR1 GTSNPN and CDR2 SVGIG (reference sequence). DNA of the CDR3: TGTGCCTGGAGTGTTGCCGGGCCGGGAGGTGGTTCACCCCTCCACTTT. The encoded protein is CAWSVAGPGGGSPLHF.

CDR3 loop: CASSQISLTGGSGNTIYF. As DNA, the CDR3 is TGTGCCAGCTCACAGATTTCTTTGACAGGGGGATCCGGAAACACCATATATTTT. The V gene is TRBV18, the J gene TRBJ1-3; 9 bases map to TRBD1. The V and J ends lost 4 bases and 4 bases, in that order; junction bases with no gene match: 14. The germline CDR1 and CDR2 sequences are KGHSH and LQKENI. The CDR3 is made up of 18 amino acids.

This clone was seen a single time. The junction and the germline gene differ at one end; a read error may be behind it. This chain links TRBV30 with TRBJ2-6; perhaps TRBD1 as D (5 bases). This CDR3 contains 18 residues. The germline CDR1 and CDR2 sequences are GTSNPN and SVGIG (reference sequence). The CDR3 loop reads CAWSQGWFSLAGANVLPF. In DNA form, the CDR3 reads TGTGCCTGGAGTCAGGGCTGGTTTTCTTTGGCTGGGGCCAACGTCCTGCCTTTC.

The V call is TRBV6-1, the J call TRBJ1-5; 9 bases align to TRBD1. The V gene end was trimmed by 7 bases and the J gene end by 4 bases; junction bases not matched to a gene: 5. The CDR3 runs 14 residues. The germline gives CDR1 MNHNS, CDR2 SASEGT. CDR3 in DNA: TGTGCCAGCACAGGACAGGGGTGGAATCAGCCCCAGCATTTT. Protein: CASTGQGWNQPQHF.

The chain's CDR3 is CATGLGGANNEQFF. The CDR3 DNA sequence: TGTGCCACCGGCCTAGGGGGCGCAAACAATGAGCAGTTCTTC. This rearrangement joins TRBV7-3 to TRBJ2-1; TRBD1 aligns across 7 bases. Germline V CDR1 and CDR2: SGHTA, FQGTGA. J gave up 5 bases and V 10 bases, and 11 bases lay outside the gene matches. CDR3 length: 14 residues.

The V call is TRBV10-1, the J call TRBJ2-3; D ambiguous. The CDR3 sequence is 14 residues long. Germline CDR1 reads WNHNN; CDR2 reads SYGVQD (reference sequence). V lost 0 bases and J 8 bases, leaving 12 bases between the germline ends. The CDR3 DNA follows: TGCGCCAGCAGTGAGTCGACATTGGATAGTACGCAGTATTTT. Translated, it gives CASSESTLDSTQYF.

The chain has TRBV6-5 and TRBJ2-1, with D perhaps TRBD2 (6 bases). The CDR3 extends over 15 amino acids. CDR1 and CDR2 (germline): MNHEY, SVGAGI. V was pared by 6 bases and J by 1 base, with 13 bases between. The CDR3 is CASSLTRGSYNEQFF. The CDR3, as DNA: TGTGCCAGCAGCCTGACTAGGGGATCCTACAATGAGCAGTTCTTC.

The rearrangement joins TRBV18 to TRBJ1-2; no clear D. The CDR3 loop spans 12 amino acids. V lost 3 bases, J lost 8 bases, and 10 bases lay in between. Per germline, CDR1 KGHSH and CDR2 LQKENI. The CDR3 DNA reads TGTGCCAGCTCACCCGGGTCTGAAGGCTACACCTTC. The encoded protein is CASSPGSEGYTF. The full variable domain, its missing parts supplied by reference TRBV18 and TRBJ1-2, is NAGVMQNPRHLVRRRGQEARLRCSPMKGHSHVYWYRQLPEEGLKFMVYLQKENIIDESGMPKERFSAEFPKEGPSILRIQQVVRGDSAAYFCASSPGSEGYTFGSGTRLTVV.

The chain uses TRBV5-4 and TRBJ2-3; D is perhaps TRBD2 (5 bases). The CDR3 runs 14 residues. Germline V gene data show CDR1 as SGHNT and CDR2 as YYREEE (reference sequence). The ends were cut back, 2 bases at V and 5 bases at J, with 12 bases in the middle. The CDR3 bases are TGTGCCAGCAGCTTATCTGCACGGGGAGATACGCAGTATTTT. This sequence encodes CASSLSARGDTQYF. The entire variable domain, with the rest obtained from reference TRBV5-4 and TRBJ2-3, is as follows: ETGVTQSPTHLIKTRGQQVTLRCSSQSGHNTVSWYQQALGQGPQFIFQYYREEENGRGNFPPRFSGLQFPNYSSELNVNALELDDSALYLCASSLSARGDTQYFGPGTRLTVL.

This sequence joins TRBV7-3 and TRBJ1-1; 8 bases agree with TRBD1. There are 14 residues in the CDR3. The J segment lost 11 bases and the V segment lost 5 bases, leaving 13 bases of the junction unmatched. Germline CDR1 SGHTA, CDR2 FQGTGA. The CDR3 region has the DNA TGTGCCAGCAGCGCCAAGTATCAGGGGGCGAGGGCTTTCTTT. As protein: CASSAKYQGARAFF.